This is a list of T cell receptor beta chains from one sample in a study of blood T cell repertoires in COVID-19. Assay used: immunoSEQ multiplex PCR; TCRdb lists only in-frame clones, some missing. In the table there are about 140,000 clones, roughly four fifths of which are singletons. Sequencing was performed on peripheral blood. The receptors originated from a woman between 55 and 75 years old with acute or convalescent COVID-19. Each CDR3 is given with its conserved first and last residue. Each record gives: CDR3 DNA, CDR3 protein, D gene, clone size, J gene, V gene. D genes are given only for firm matches. Size is stated for part of the rows, as once, few or many counts, or as a class when the clone is expanded.

DNA: TGTGCCAGTAGTACCTTACAGGGGGCTGGAAACACCATATATTTT; CDR3: CASSTLQGAGNTIYF; D: TRBD1; size: NA; J: TRBJ1-3; V: TRBV19
DNA: TGCGCCAGCAGCCAAGATACGGGGAGTAATGAAAAACTGTTTTTT; CDR3: CASSQDTGSNEKLFF; D: NA; size: NA; J: TRBJ1-4; V: TRBV4-3
DNA: TGTGCCAGCAGTGAACAGGAGGGGATTGGTTCACCCCTCCACTTT; CDR3: CASSEQEGIGSPLHF; D: NA; size: NA; J: TRBJ1-6; V: TRBV25-1
DNA: TGTGCCAGCAGCCCCCCCCGAGGACAGGGCACTGGAAACACCATATATTTT; CDR3: CASSPPRGQGTGNTIYF; D: TRBD1; size: NA; J: TRBJ1-3; V: TRBV7-9
DNA: TGCGCCAGCAGTCCGAGCGGGAGGGCCGTCGGCGGGGAGCTGTTTTTT; CDR3: CASSPSGRAVGGELFF; D: TRBD2; size: NA; J: TRBJ2-2; V: TRBV5-1
DNA: TGTGCCAGCAGAGACAGGCGGAACACTGAAGCTTTCTTT; CDR3: CASRDRRNTEAFF; D: NA; size: NA; J: TRBJ1-1; V: TRBV11-3
DNA: TGCAGCGTTGGGAACGACAGGGGGGCTAACTATGGCTACACCTTC; CDR3: CSVGNDRGANYGYTF; D: TRBD1; size: NA; J: TRBJ1-2; V: TRBV29-1
DNA: TGTGCCATTTTATCTACGTCTAGCGAGCAGTACTTC; CDR3: CAILSTSSEQYF; D: NA; size: NA; J: TRBJ2-7; V: TRBV10-3
DNA: TGTGCCATCAGTGAGACATTTAACCAGCCCCAGCATTTT; CDR3: CAISETFNQPQHF; D: NA; size: NA; J: TRBJ1-5; V: TRBV10-3
DNA: TGTGCCAGCAGCCCGGCCTGGGACAGGGGTGACGAGCAGTACTTC; CDR3: CASSPAWDRGDEQYF; D: TRBD1; size: NA; J: TRBJ2-7; V: TRBV11-3
DNA: TGTGCCAGCAGTCCCCGACTAGCGGGGGCCTACGAGCAGTACTTC; CDR3: CASSPRLAGAYEQYF; D: TRBD2; size: NA; J: TRBJ2-7; V: TRBV28
DNA: TGTGCCAGCAGTGAAAGCCCGTCGCGACTCGAGCAGTACTTC; CDR3: CASSESPSRLEQYF; D: NA; size: NA; J: TRBJ2-7; V: TRBV6-1
DNA: TGTGCCAGCACAGGACAGGGGGTGAACACTGAAGCTTTCTTT; CDR3: CASTGQGVNTEAFF; D: TRBD1; size: NA; J: TRBJ1-1; V: TRBV18
DNA: TGTGCCAGCAGCCAAGTGTTAAGGGCGGGAGAGGGGAATGAGCAGTTCTTC; CDR3: CASSQVLRAGEGNEQFF; D: TRBD2; size: once; J: TRBJ2-1; V: TRBV3-1/TRBV3-2
DNA: TGTGCCTGGAGTGGTACAGGGGGCGGCGAGCAGTACTTC; CDR3: CAWSGTGGGEQYF; D: TRBD1; size: NA; J: TRBJ2-7; V: TRBV30
DNA: TGTGCCAGCAGTGTAGAGGTCAATCAGCCCCAGCATTTT; CDR3: CASSVEVNQPQHF; D: NA; size: NA; J: TRBJ1-5; V: TRBV2
DNA: TGTGCCAGCAGCTTGGTTGGGGCTTCGAGCACAGATACGCAGTATTTT; CDR3: CASSLVGASSTDTQYF; D: NA; size: NA; J: TRBJ2-3; V: TRBV5-4
DNA: TGTGCCACCTCGGTGAGGCTGTCACCCCTCCACTTT; CDR3: CATSVRLSPLHF; D: NA; size: NA; J: TRBJ1-6; V: TRBV30
DNA: TGTGCCAGCAGTGACGGTAGCGGGAGAAGGAAAGATACGCAGTATTTT; CDR3: CASSDGSGRRKDTQYF; D: TRBD2; size: NA; J: TRBJ2-3; V: TRBV6-1
DNA: TGTGCCAGCAGGCGGACTGTGAACACTGAAGCTTTCTTT; CDR3: CASRRTVNTEAFF; D: NA; size: NA; J: TRBJ1-1; V: TRBV25-1
DNA: TGCGCCAGCAGCCAGGGACAGCACTACGAGCAGTACTTC; CDR3: CASSQGQHYEQYF; D: TRBD1; size: NA; J: TRBJ2-7; V: TRBV4-1
DNA: TGCAGCGTTGAAGGACGAGCGTCGTCGACTGAAGCTTTCTTT; CDR3: CSVEGRASSTEAFF; D: NA; size: NA; J: TRBJ1-1; V: TRBV29-1
DNA: TGCGCCAGCAGCCTCCGGGACAGGGGGCCTACAGGGTTTAGCAATGAGCAGTTCTTC; CDR3: CASSLRDRGPTGFSNEQFF; D: TRBD1; size: NA; J: TRBJ2-1; V: TRBV5-1
DNA: TGTGCCAGCAGCCTTGGACTAGGGCCCCGCACAGATACGCAGTATTTT; CDR3: CASSLGLGPRTDTQYF; D: TRBD2; size: NA; J: TRBJ2-3; V: TRBV5-8
DNA: TGCGCCAGCAGCCAGGCAAGTTACAGGGGCACTGAAGCTTTCTTT; CDR3: CASSQASYRGTEAFF; D: TRBD1; size: NA; J: TRBJ1-1; V: TRBV4-3
DNA: TGTGCCAGTAGTATAGACGGCGCCGGGTATGGCTACACCTTC; CDR3: CASSIDGAGYGYTF; D: NA; size: NA; J: TRBJ1-2; V: TRBV19
DNA: TGTGCCAGCAGCGTAGACGGGGACTATGGCTACACCTTC; CDR3: CASSVDGDYGYTF; D: NA; size: NA; J: TRBJ1-2; V: TRBV9